This T cell receptor beta chain stems from a study of tumor-infiltrating lymphocytes in glioblastoma multiforme. TCR beta libraries were built from RNA through three nested multiplex PCR rounds using modified ARM-PCR. TCRdb recomputed calls from the multiplex PCR reads with MiXCR, one row per CDR3 protein. The sample yields about 9,000 distinct CDR3 sequences, 70% to 80% seen once. From germline, CDR1 is SGHAT and CDR2 FQDESV (reference sequence). The CDR3 is 13 residues long. This clonotype has just one count. The junction does not match germline at one end; this may be a read error. This clonotype was obtained from a male donor with glioblastoma. The sample taken for sequencing was brain tumor tissue. This rearrangement joins TRBV11-1 to TRBJ1-2, with D unclear. The CDR3 region is CASSKTERCGYTF. CDR3 bases: TGTGCCAGCAGCAAGACGGAGCGATGTGGCTACACTTTC.